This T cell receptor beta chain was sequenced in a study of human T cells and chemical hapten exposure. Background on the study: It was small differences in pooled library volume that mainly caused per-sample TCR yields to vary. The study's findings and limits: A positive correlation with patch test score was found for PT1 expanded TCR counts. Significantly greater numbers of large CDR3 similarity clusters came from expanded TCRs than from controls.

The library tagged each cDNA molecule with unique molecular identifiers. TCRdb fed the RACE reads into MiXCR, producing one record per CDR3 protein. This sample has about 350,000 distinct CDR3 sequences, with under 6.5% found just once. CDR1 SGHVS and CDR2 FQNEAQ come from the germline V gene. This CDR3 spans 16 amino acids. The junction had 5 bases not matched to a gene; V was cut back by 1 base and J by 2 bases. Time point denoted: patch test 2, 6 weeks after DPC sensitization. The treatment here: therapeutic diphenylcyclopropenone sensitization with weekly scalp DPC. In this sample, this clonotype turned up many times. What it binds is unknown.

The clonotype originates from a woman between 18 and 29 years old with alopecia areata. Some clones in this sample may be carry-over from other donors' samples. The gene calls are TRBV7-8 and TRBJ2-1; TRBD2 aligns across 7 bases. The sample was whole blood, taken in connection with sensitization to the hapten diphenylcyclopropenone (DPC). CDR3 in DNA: TGTGCCAGCAGCTTAGGGGAGGGGCCGACCTACAATGAGCAGTTCTTC. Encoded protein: CASSLGEGPTYNEQFF.